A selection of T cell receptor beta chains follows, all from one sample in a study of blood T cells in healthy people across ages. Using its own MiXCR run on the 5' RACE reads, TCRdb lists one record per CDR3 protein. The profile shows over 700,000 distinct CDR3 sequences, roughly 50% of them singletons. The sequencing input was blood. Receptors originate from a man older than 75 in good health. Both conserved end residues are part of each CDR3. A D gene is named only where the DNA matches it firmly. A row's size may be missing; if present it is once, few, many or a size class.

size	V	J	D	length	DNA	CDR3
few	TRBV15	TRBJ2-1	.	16	TGTGCCACCGCCCAAACCTCCATCCTAACCTACAATGAGCAGTTCTTC	CATAQTSILTYNEQFF
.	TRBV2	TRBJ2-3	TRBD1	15	TGTGCCAGCAGCCCGGGACAGGGGGTGGCAGATACGCAGTATTTT	CASSPGQGVADTQYF
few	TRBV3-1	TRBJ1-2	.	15	TGTGCCAGCAGCCAAGATACGGTTGCTAACTATGGCTACACCTTC	CASSQDTVANYGYTF
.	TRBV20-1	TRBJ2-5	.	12	TGCAGTGCTAGGTTTATCCAAGAGACCCAGTACTTC	CSARFIQETQYF
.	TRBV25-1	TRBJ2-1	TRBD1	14	TGTGCCAGCAGCAACAGGGGGCCCTGGGGAGAGCAGTTCTTC	CASSNRGPWGEQFF
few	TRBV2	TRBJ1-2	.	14	TGTGCCAGCAGTTTAAGGCAGCCTTTCTATGGCTACACCTTC	CASSLRQPFYGYTF
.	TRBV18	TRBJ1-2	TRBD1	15	TGTGCCAGCTCACCTTCCGATGGACAGGGTCGGGGCTACACCTTC	CASSPSDGQGRGYTF
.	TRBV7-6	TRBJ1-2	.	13	TGTGCCAGCAGCGCGACAGGCGGCTATGGCTACACCTTC	CASSATGGYGYTF
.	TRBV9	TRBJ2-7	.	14	TGTGCCAGCAGCCGAGGGGAGCAGGGATTGGAGCAGTACTTC	CASSRGEQGLEQYF
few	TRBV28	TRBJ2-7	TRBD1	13	TGTGCCAGCACCACAGGGGGCGAGTACGAGCAGTACTTC	CASTTGGEYEQYF
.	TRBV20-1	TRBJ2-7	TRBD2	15	TGCAGTGCTCCCTCCTCCGGGAGGTCTCTTGGCGAGCAGTACTTC	CSAPSSGRSLGEQYF
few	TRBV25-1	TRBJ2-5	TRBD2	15	TGTGCCAGCAGGGGGACTAGCGCAGAGCAAGAGACCCAGTACTTC	CASRGTSAEQETQYF
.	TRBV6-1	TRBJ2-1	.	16	TGTGCCAGCAGTGAAGCAAGAGGGGAAACCTACAATGAACAGTTCTTC	CASSEARGETYNEQFF
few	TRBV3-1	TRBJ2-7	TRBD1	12	TGTGCAACGGGACAGGGGGCTGACGAGCAGTACTTC	CATGQGADEQYF
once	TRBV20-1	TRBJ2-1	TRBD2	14	TGCAGTGCTGGGTTTGGCGGGAGTAGAAATGAGCAGTTCTTC	CSAGFGGSRNEQFF
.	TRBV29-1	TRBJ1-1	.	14	TGCAGCGGGGGGGATGCACTGATGAACACTGAAGCTTTCTTT	CSGGDALMNTEAFF
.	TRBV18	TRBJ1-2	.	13	TGTGCCAGCTCAAAGACGGGGGACTATGGCTACACCTTC	CASSKTGDYGYTF
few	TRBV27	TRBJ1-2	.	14	TGTGCCAGCAGCCACTACAAGGGCGAAGATGGCTACACCTTC	CASSHYKGEDGYTF
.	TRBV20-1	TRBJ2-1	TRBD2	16	TGCAGTGCTAGAGCGGCTAGCGGGAGGAGACACAATGAGCAGTTCTTC	CSARAASGRRHNEQFF
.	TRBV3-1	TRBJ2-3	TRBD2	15	TGTGCCAGCAGCCAACTCCCGGGACTACACAGATACGCGTATTTT	CASSQLPGLHRYAYF
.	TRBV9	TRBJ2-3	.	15	TGTGCCAGCAGCGCCGGGACCCTGCTCACAGATACGCAGTATTTT	CASSAGTLLTDTQYF
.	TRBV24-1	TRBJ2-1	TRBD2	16	TGTGCCACCAGTGATCCCGGGGTTAGCGGGAAAGGTGAGCAGTTCTTC	CATSDPGVSGKGEQFF
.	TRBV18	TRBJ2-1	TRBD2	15	TGTGCCAGCTCACCTAATAGCGGGAGGAACAATGAGCTGTTCTTC	CASSPNSGRNNELFF
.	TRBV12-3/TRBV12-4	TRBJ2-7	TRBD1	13	TGTGCCAGCAGTTTAAGGACAGGGGCCGAGCAGTACTTC	CASSLRTGAEQYF
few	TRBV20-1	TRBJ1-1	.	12	TGCAGTGCTAAGGGGCCGAACACTGAAGCTTTCTTT	CSAKGPNTEAFF
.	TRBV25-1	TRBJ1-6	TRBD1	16	TGTGCCAGCAGTTGGACAGGACCTAACTTAGATTCACCCCTCCACTTT	CASSWTGPNLDSPLHF
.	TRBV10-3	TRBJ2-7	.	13	TGTGCCATCAGTGAAGGCACAGTATACGAGCAGTACTTC	CAISEGTVYEQYF
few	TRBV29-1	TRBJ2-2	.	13	TGCAGCGTTGGCAGTAAGAACACCGGGGAGCTGTTTTTT	CSVGSKNTGELFF
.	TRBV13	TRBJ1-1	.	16	TGTGCCAGCAGCCTTCGCTCGGCAGGGAGGGATACTGAAGCTTTCTTT	CASSLRSAGRDTEAFF
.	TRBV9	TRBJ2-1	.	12	TGTGCCAGCAGCGTAAGGACTGATGAGCAGTTCTTC	CASSVRTDEQFF
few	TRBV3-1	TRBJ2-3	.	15	TGTGCCAGCAGCCAAGAGGCAGAGGCCACAGATACGCAGTATTTT	CASSQEAEATDTQYF
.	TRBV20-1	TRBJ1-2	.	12	TGCAGTGCCCGGACACCAAACTATGGCTACACCTTC	CSARTPNYGYTF
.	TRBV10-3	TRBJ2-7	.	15	TGTGCCATCAGTGAGTCCCGGCCAGGGGCCTACGAGCAGTACTTC	CAISESRPGAYEQYF
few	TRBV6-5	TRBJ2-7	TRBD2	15	TGTGCCAGCAGTTACTCTCCGGGAGGGCCGTTCGAGCAGTACTTC	CASSYSPGGPFEQYF
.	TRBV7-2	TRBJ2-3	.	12	TGTGCCAGCAGCCCCAGGGGCCTATACGCGTATTTT	CASSPRGLYAYF
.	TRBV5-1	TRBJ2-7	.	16	TGCGCCAGCAGCTGGGCCCGCAGGGCTAGCTCCTACGAGCAGTACTTC	CASSWARRASSYEQYF
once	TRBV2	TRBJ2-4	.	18	TGTGCCAGCGGTGAAGGTGCTAGCGCCCTTATAGCCAAAAACGTTCAGTACTTC	CASGEGASALIAKNVQYF